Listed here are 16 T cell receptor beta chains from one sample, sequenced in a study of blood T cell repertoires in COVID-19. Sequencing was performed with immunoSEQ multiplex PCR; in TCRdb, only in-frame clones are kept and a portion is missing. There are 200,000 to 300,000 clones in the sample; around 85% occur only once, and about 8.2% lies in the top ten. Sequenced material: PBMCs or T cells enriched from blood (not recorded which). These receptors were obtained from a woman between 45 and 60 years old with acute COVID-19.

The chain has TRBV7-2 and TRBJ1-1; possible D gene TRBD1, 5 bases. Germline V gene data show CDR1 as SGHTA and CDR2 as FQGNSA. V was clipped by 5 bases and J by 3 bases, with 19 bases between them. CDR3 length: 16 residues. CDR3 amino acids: CASSPRGTGGHTEAFF. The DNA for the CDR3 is TGTGCCAGCAGCCCGAGAGGAACGGGGGGTCACACTGAAGCTTTCTTT.

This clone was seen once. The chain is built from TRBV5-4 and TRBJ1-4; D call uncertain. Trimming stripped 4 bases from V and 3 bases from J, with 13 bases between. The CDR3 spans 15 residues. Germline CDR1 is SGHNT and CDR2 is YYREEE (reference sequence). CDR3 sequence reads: CASSPVGGANEKLFF. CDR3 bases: TGTGCCAGCAGCCCCGTCGGCGGCGCTAATGAAAAACTGTTTTTT.

CDR3 nucleotide sequence: TGTGCCAGTAGTATAGATCAGGGACAGGGGAGCTACACCTTC. Its translation is CASSIDQGQGSYTF. The rearrangement uses TRBV19 and TRBJ1-2; 10 nucleotides match TRBD1. V lost 0 bases and J lost 9; bases outside the gene matches: 4. From germline, CDR1 is LNHDA and CDR2 SQIVND (reference sequence). This CDR3 comprises 14 residues. Together with reference TRBV19 and TRBJ1-2, the CDR3 gives the full variable domain: DGGITQSPKYLFRKEGQNVTLSCEQNLNHDAMYWYRQDPGQGLRLIYYSQIVNDFQKGDIAEGYSVSREKKESFPLTVTSAQKNPTAFYLCASSIDQGQGSYTFGSGTRLTVV.

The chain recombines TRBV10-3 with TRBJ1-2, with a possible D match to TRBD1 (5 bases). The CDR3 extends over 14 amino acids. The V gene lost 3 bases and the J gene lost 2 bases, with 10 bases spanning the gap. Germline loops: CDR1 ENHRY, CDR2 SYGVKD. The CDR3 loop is CAISDSRVNYGYTF. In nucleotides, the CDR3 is TGTGCCATCAGTGATTCCAGGGTAAACTATGGCTACACCTTC.

CDR3 nucleotides: TGTGCCAGTAGTCTGGATCCGGGACAGCGGAATGAAAAACTGTTTTTT. Translation: CASSLDPGQRNEKLFF. The chain joins TRBV19 to TRBJ1-4; TRBD1 matches 7 bases. Germline V gives CDR1 LNHDA, CDR2 SQIVND (reference sequence). There are 16 residues in the CDR3. The trim removed 5 bases at V and 5 bases at J, leaving 11 bases unmatched.

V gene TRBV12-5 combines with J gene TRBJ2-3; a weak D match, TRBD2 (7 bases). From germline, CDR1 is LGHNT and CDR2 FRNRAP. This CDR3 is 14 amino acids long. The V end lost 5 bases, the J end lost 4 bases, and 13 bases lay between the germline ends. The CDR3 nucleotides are TGTGCTAGTGGTCTGCCGGGGGGCGCAGATACGCAGTATTTT. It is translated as CASGLPGGADTQYF.

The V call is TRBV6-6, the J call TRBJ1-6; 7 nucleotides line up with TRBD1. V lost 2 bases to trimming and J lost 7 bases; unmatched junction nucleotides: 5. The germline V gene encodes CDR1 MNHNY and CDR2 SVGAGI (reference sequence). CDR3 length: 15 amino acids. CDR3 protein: CASSYEGGPNSPLHF. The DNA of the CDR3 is TGTGCCAGCAGTTACGAAGGGGGCCCAAATTCACCCCTCCACTTT.

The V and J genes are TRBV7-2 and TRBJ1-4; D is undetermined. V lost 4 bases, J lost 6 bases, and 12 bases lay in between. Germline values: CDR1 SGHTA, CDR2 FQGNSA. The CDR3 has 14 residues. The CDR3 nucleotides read TGTGCCAGCAGCTCCAGGTCGTTGGATGAAAAACTGTTTTTT. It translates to CASSSRSLDEKLFF.

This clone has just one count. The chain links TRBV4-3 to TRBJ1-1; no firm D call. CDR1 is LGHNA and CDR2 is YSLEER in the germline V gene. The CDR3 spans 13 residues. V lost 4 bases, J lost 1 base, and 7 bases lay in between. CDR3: CASSRQWNTEAFF. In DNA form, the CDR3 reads TGCGCCAGCAGCCGACAATGGAACACTGAAGCTTTCTTT.

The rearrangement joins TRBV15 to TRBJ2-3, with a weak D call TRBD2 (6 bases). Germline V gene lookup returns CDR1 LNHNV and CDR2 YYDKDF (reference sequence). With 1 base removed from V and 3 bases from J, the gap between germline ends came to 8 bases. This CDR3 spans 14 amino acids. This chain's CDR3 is CATSRGAGTDTQYF. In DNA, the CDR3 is TGTGCCACCAGCAGAGGGGCGGGGACAGATACGCAGTATTTT.

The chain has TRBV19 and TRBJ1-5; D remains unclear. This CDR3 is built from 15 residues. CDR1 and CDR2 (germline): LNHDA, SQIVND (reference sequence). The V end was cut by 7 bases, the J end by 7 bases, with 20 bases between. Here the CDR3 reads CASTQSEGRGQPQHF. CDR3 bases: TGTGCCAGTACCCAATCTGAGGGTAGAGGACAGCCCCAGCATTTT.

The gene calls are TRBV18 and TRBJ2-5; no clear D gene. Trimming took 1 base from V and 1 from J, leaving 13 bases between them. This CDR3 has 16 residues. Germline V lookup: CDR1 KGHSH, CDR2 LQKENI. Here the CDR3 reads CASSPLPVTSQETQYF. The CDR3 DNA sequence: TGTGCCAGCTCACCACTTCCGGTTACCTCCCAAGAGACCCAGTACTTC.

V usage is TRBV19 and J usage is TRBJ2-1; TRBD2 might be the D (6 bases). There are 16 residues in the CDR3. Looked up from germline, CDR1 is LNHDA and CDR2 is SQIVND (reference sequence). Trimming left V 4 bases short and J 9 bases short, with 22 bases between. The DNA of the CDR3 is TGTGCCAGTAGTACCCTGACTAGAGGAGGTTTTGTTGAGCAGTTCTTC. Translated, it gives CASSTLTRGGFVEQFF.

CDR3 sequence: CASSSPNSGVVNTEAFF. DNA of the CDR3: TGTGCCAGCAGCTCACCCAACTCAGGGGTTGTGAACACTGAAGCTTTCTTT. This sequence joins TRBV7-9 and TRBJ1-1; a weak D match, TRBD1 (6 bases). V was trimmed by 4 bases and J by 0 bases, leaving 18 bases between them. CDR1 SEHNR and CDR2 FQNEAQ come from the germline V gene (reference sequence). The CDR3 consists of 17 residues.

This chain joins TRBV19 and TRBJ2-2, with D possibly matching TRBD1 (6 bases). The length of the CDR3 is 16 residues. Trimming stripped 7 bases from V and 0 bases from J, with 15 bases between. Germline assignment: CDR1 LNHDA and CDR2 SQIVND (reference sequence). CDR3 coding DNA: TGTGCCAGTATTAACAGGGCGACTTCGAACACCGGGGAGCTGTTTTTT. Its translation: CASINRATSNTGELFF.

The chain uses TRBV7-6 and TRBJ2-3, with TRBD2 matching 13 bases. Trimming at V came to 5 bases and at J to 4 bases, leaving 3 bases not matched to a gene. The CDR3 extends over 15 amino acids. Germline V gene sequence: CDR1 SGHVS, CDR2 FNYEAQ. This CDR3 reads CASSAGTSGADTQYF. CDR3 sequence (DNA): TGTGCCAGCAGCGCGGGGACTAGCGGGGCAGATACGCAGTATTTT. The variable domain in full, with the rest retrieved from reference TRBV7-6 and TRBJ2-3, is GAGVSQSPRYKVTKRGQDVALRCDPISGHVSLYWYRQALGQGPEFLTYFNYEAQQDKSGLPNDRFSAERPEGSISTLTIQRTEQRDSAMYRCASSAGTSGADTQYFGPGTRLTVL.